This is a list of T cell receptor beta chains from one sample in a study of T cell responses to AZD1222 COVID-19 vaccine. Generated by immunoSEQ multiplex PCR, the TCRdb table keeps only in-frame clones and is missing some. Among around 200,000 clones listed, approximately 91% were seen once. The sequencing here drew on peripheral blood, taken on day 0 of AZD1222 vaccination. The receptor source for this set is an adult in good health. Each CDR3 is given with its conserved first and last residue. A D gene is named only where the DNA matches it firmly. Only some rows state a clone size, as once, few, many or a class for expanded clones.

abundance,j_gene,v_gene,d_gene,CDR3nt,CDR3aa
.,TRBJ1-6,TRBV6-5,.,TGTGCCAGCACTACAGGGATGGGATCACCCCTCCACTTT,CASTTGMGSPLHF
.,TRBJ2-7,TRBV2,TRBD1,TGTGCCAGCAGGCGGACAGGAAAGCAGTACTTC,CASRRTGKQYF
.,TRBJ2-7,TRBV13,TRBD1,TGTGCCAGCAGCTACGGGACAGGGGCCTACGAGCAGTACTTC,CASSYGTGAYEQYF
.,TRBJ1-2,TRBV19,TRBD1,TGTGCCAGTGCGAGGGACAGGGAAGGGTTATCGCGTGGCTACACCTTC,CASARDREGLSRGYTF
.,TRBJ1-4,TRBV27,.,TGTGCCAGCAGTTTACTCCGGGGGCGTAATGAAAAACTGTTTTTT,CASSLLRGRNEKLFF
.,TRBJ2-4,TRBV12-3/TRBV12-4,.,TGTGCCAGCAGTTTCCTGGGCAAAAACATTCAGTACTTC,CASSFLGKNIQYF
.,TRBJ1-1,TRBV6-2/TRBV6-3,.,TGTGCCAGCAGATACCTAGGGAACACTGAAGCTTTCTTT,CASRYLGNTEAFF
.,TRBJ2-7,TRBV7-9,TRBD2,TGTGCCAGCAGCCGCGGGAGGGACTTCGAGCAGTACTTC,CASSRGRDFEQYF
.,TRBJ2-1,TRBV7-6,.,TGTGCCAGCAGCTCTGAGGCTACCCAGAACAATGAGCAGTTCTTC,CASSSEATQNNEQFF
.,TRBJ1-4,TRBV9,TRBD1,TGTGCCAGCAGCGTCAACCAGGGGGCGGCTAATGAAAAACTGTTTTTT,CASSVNQGAANEKLFF
.,TRBJ1-1,TRBV6-4,.,TGTGCCAGCAGGGGAGAGGCAGAGAACACTGAAGCTTTCTTT,CASRGEAENTEAFF
.,TRBJ1-3,TRBV18,.,TGTGCCAGCTCACCACGGACAGAGCGAAACACCATATATTTT,CASSPRTERNTIYF
.,TRBJ2-7,TRBV10-3,.,TGTGCCATCAGTGGGACCTCCTACGAGCAGTACTTC,CAISGTSYEQYF
.,TRBJ2-4,TRBV6-4,TRBD2,TGTGCCAGCAGGAGGACTAGCGGGGGGCCCGTCGCCAAAAACATTCAGTACTTC,CASRRTSGGPVAKNIQYF
.,TRBJ1-6,TRBV19,.,TGTGCCAGTAGTACAGACACCTTTGGGAGTTCACCCCTCCACTTT,CASSTDTFGSSPLHF
.,TRBJ1-2,TRBV25-1,.,TGTGCCAGCAGACTGACGACGGCACCCTATGGCTACACCTTC,CASRLTTAPYGYTF
.,TRBJ1-1,TRBV7-2,.,TGTGCCAGCAGCCGGGCCAGCATGAACACTGAAGCTTTCTTT,CASSRASMNTEAFF
.,TRBJ1-4,TRBV18,TRBD1,TGTGCCAGCTCACCGGGGACAGGGGACAAACTGTTTTTT,CASSPGTGDKLFF
once,TRBJ2-7,TRBV7-2,.,TGTGCCAGCAGCCCACCGCTCAACGAGCAGTACTTC,CASSPPLNEQYF
.,TRBJ1-4,TRBV27,TRBD1,TGTGCCAGCAGTTTATCGGACAGGGGTCGGGAAAAACTGTTTTTT,CASSLSDRGREKLFF
.,TRBJ2-7,TRBV6-5,.,TGTGCCAGCAGTTCGAGACAAGGAGTCTACGAGCAGTACTTC,CASSSRQGVYEQYF
once,TRBJ2-7,TRBV19,.,TGTGCCAGTAGTATGGCGGGGGCCCCAATTTTCTACGAGCAGTACTTC,CASSMAGAPIFYEQYF
few,TRBJ1-1,TRBV11-1,.,TGTGCCAGCAGCGACCTATACACAGTAAACACTGAAGCTTTCTTT,CASSDLYTVNTEAFF
.,TRBJ2-3,TRBV7-9,TRBD2,TGTGCCAGCAGCTCCCGTAGCGGGGGGGTTACAGATACGCAGTATTTT,CASSSRSGGVTDTQYF
.,TRBJ2-1,TRBV11-2,TRBD2,TGTGCCAGCAGCCCGAGCGGGGGGTTTTATGAGCAGTTCTTC,CASSPSGGFYEQFF
.,TRBJ2-4,TRBV3-1/TRBV3-2,TRBD2,TGTGCCAGCAGCCAATACTCAGGGAGGGAAAACATTCAGTACTTC,CASSQYSGRENIQYF
many,TRBJ2-1,TRBV20-1,.,TGCAGTGCTCGAGGCGGGACAGAGCAGTTCTTC,CSARGGTEQFF
.,TRBJ2-5,TRBV4-2,TRBD2,TGTGCCAGCAGCCAAGTCGTAGCGGGGGACAAAGAGACCCAGTACTTC,CASSQVVAGDKETQYF
once,TRBJ1-1,TRBV28,TRBD1,TGTGCCAGCAGAGTACAGGGGGCCACTGAAGCTTTCTTT,CASRVQGATEAFF
once,TRBJ2-2,TRBV9,.,TGTGCCAGCAGCACCTTCACCGGGGAGCTGTTTTTT,CASSTFTGELFF
.,TRBJ1-3,TRBV6-1,.,TGTGCCAGCAGTGAAGGCGTCAATGGAAACACCATATATTTT,CASSEGVNGNTIYF
few,TRBJ2-5,TRBV19,.,TGTGCCAGTAGTATAGGAGTGCAAGAGACCCAGTACTTC,CASSIGVQETQYF
once,TRBJ1-2,TRBV5-1,.,TGCGCCAGCAGCTTGGAGAGTGGGGGAGGTGGCTACACCTTC,CASSLESGGGGYTF
.,TRBJ1-5,TRBV6-5,.,TGTGCCAGCAGTTCCGACCGTAACCAGCCCCAGCATTTT,CASSSDRNQPQHF
.,TRBJ2-1,TRBV6-5,.,TGTGCCAGCAGTTACTCTACCCCGGATGAGCAGTTCTTC,CASSYSTPDEQFF
.,TRBJ2-7,TRBV6-1,TRBD2,TGTGCCAGCAGTGAAACCGCCGTAGCGGGGGCCTACGAGCAGTACTTC,CASSETAVAGAYEQYF
few,TRBJ1-6,TRBV19,TRBD1,TGTGCCAGTAGCCGAAAAATCACCGGGACAGGAGCCGAGTATAATTCACCCCTCCACTTT,CASSRKITGTGAEYNSPLHF